The present entry profiles one T cell receptor (beta chain) with its context. The antigen remains undetermined. This sample is part of a study of cytomegalovirus exposure and HLA in healthy donors. Broader study findings: TCR beta V- and J-gene trimming, according to a later analysis, was linked to a missense DCLRE1C variant. It was reported in a later analysis that an Asian-associated ancestry cluster showed fewer N-insertions than the roughly 670-donor mean.

The PCR ran on 60 Vbeta and 13 Jbeta primers. The data were produced by immunoSEQ multiplex PCR, yet TCRdb's version contains in-frame clones alone and is incomplete. The table has about 94,000 clones, about 80% seen once; the top ten hold roughly 1.5%. The TCR sequence derives from a male donor in good health and CMV-seronegative. Specimen: PBMCs.

The CDR3 loop reads CASSATSASGAVSYNEQFF. DNA for the CDR3: TGTGCCAGCAGCGCTACTTCGGCTAGCGGGGCGGTCTCCTACAATGAGCAGTTCTTC. The chain combines TRBV21-1 with TRBJ2-1; the table's D call TRBD2 went unverified against the DNA. TRBV21-1 is shown as a pseudogene. This CDR3 contains 19 residues.